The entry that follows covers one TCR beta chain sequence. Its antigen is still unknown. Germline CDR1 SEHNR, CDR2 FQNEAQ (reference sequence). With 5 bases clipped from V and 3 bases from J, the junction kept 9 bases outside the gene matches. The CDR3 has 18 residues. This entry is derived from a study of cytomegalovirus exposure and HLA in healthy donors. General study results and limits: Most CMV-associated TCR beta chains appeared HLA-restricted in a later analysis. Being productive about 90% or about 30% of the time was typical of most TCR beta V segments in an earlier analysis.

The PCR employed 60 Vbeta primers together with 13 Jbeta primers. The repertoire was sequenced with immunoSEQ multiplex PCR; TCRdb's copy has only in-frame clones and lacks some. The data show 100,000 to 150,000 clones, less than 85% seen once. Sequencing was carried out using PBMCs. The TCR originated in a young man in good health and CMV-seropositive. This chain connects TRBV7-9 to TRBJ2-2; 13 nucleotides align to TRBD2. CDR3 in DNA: TGTGCCAGCAGCCCGAACCCACTAGCGGGGGGGCACACCGGGGAGCTGTTTTTT. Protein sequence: CASSPNPLAGGHTGELFF.